The 17 T cell receptor beta chains in this list originate from one sample, sequenced in a study of T cell clones after liver transplantation. The method was immunoSEQ multiplex PCR; TCRdb's version includes in-frame clones alone and lacks a portion of them. The data show tens of thousands of clones, roughly 90% seen once. This material consisted of CD4+ T cells from blood, taken before liver transplant. The source is a human donor who received a liver transplant.

The V and J genes are TRBV28 and TRBJ2-3, with 7 bases matching TRBD1. The CDR3 consists of 12 residues. In germline, CDR1 is MDHEN, CDR2 SYDVKM. V dropped 6 bases and J dropped 4; count of bases not matched to a gene: 1. The CDR3 nucleotides are TGTGCCAGCAGCCAGGGGGCAGATACGCAGTATTTT. Its protein is CASSQGADTQYF.

The rearrangement links TRBV2 to TRBJ2-3, with D maybe TRBD1 (5 bases). CDR1 is SNHLY, CDR2 FYNNEI, per germline. The ends were cut back, 8 bases at V and 13 bases at J, with 16 bases in the middle. This CDR3 is 11 amino acids long. The CDR3 here is CASEDRGFKYF. As DNA, the CDR3 is TGTGCCAGCGAGGATAGGGGTTTTAAGTATTTT.

The chain couples TRBV4-2 to TRBJ2-7, with D perhaps given as TRBD1 or TRBD2 (5 bases each). The CDR3 length is 14 residues. CDR1 is LGHNA, CDR2 YNFKEQ, per germline. Trimming took off 4 bases at V and 2 bases at J, with 12 bases between the two ends. The chain's CDR3 is CASSPRDGTYEQYF. CDR3 coding DNA: TGTGCCAGCAGCCCCAGGGACGGGACCTACGAGCAGTACTTC.

The chain employs TRBV7-9 and TRBJ1-1; weak D call: TRBD1 (6 bases). Per germline, CDR1 SEHNR and CDR2 FQNEAQ (reference sequence). V lost 2 bases and J lost 8, with 24 bases in between. The CDR3 is made up of 17 amino acids. In DNA, the CDR3 is TGTGCCAGCAGCTTATCAGCTTCGGGGGCCATACCCCCCGAAGCTTTCTTT. As protein: CASSLSASGAIPPEAFF.

The J gene is TRBJ2-2, the V gene TRBV10-3, with a weak D call TRBD2 (5 bases). Germline CDR1 is ENHRY and CDR2 is SYGVKD. V dropped 2 bases and J dropped 0 bases, with 7 bases sitting between them. CDR3 length: 15 residues. The CDR3 DNA reads TGTGCCATCAGTGAGGGAGCGGCGAACACCGGGGAGCTGTTTTTT. Its protein product is CAISEGAANTGELFF.

This chain joins TRBV5-4 and TRBJ2-4, with D perhaps matching TRBD1 or TRBD2 (6 bases each). Per germline, CDR1 SGHNT and CDR2 YYREEE (reference sequence). Trimming stripped 0 bases from V and 0 bases from J, with 10 bases between. This CDR3 has 16 residues. The CDR3 sequence: CASSLDRDLAKNIQYF. In DNA form, the CDR3 reads TGTGCCAGCAGCTTGGACAGGGACTTAGCCAAAAACATTCAGTACTTC.

The CDR3 region is CASSPTGLAANEQFF. In nucleotides, the CDR3 is TGTGCCAGCAGCCCAACGGGACTAGCGGCCAATGAGCAGTTCTTC. This sequence joins TRBV7-6 and TRBJ2-1; the match to TRBD2 covers 11 bases. CDR1 and CDR2 from the germline V gene are SGHVS and FNYEAQ. The CDR3 has 15 residues. V lost 5 bases and J lost 6; bases outside the gene matches: 6.

The chain has TRBV2 and TRBJ2-7, with 10 positions matching TRBD2. Per germline, CDR1 SNHLY and CDR2 FYNNEI. Germline trimming cut 0 bases from V and 5 bases from J; bases unmatched to any gene: 10. The CDR3 runs to 17 residues. The CDR3 loop reads CASSEARPGLALHEQYF. The CDR3, as DNA: TGTGCCAGCAGTGAAGCCCGACCGGGACTAGCGCTCCACGAGCAGTACTTC.

This clone was observed once. The chain couples TRBV15 to TRBJ2-7; the match to TRBD2 covers 16 bases. Germline V lookup: CDR1 LNHNV, CDR2 YYDKDF (reference sequence). The CDR3 is 18 residues long. The V and J ends lost 2 bases and 1 base, in that order; junction bases with no gene match: 5. This CDR3 reads CATSRSGLAGGPSYEQYF. The DNA of the CDR3 is TGTGCCACCAGCAGATCGGGACTAGCGGGAGGGCCTTCCTACGAGCAGTACTTC.

This chain connects TRBV5-4 to TRBJ2-6; no firm D call. Trimming stripped 4 bases from V and 1 base from J, with 6 bases between. The CDR3 length is 14 residues. Germline V gene lookup returns CDR1 SGHNT and CDR2 YYREEE (reference sequence). CDR3 DNA sequence: TGTGCCAGCAGCCAGGCGTCTGGGGCCAACGTCCTGACTTTC. It translates to CASSQASGANVLTF.

J is TRBJ1-4 and V is TRBV6-6; D ambiguous. The CDR3 extends over 12 amino acids. Per germline, CDR1 MNHNY and CDR2 SVGAGI (reference sequence). V shed 7 bases and J shed 10 bases, with 13 bases lying between them. CDR3 region: CASNRDSGKLFF. CDR3 DNA sequence: TGTGCCAGCAATAGGGATTCCGGAAAACTGTTTTTT.

This chain links TRBV7-7 with TRBJ2-5, with 7 bases fitting TRBD2. Trimming at V came to 2 bases and at J to 7 bases, leaving 4 bases not matched to a gene. The CDR3 length is 13 residues. In germline, CDR1 is SSHAT, CDR2 FNYEAQ (reference sequence). The CDR3 nucleotides are TGTGCCAGCAGCTTAAGCGGGGTTGGGACCCAGTACTTC. This encodes CASSLSGVGTQYF.

The chain joins TRBV10-3 to TRBJ1-5; tentative D call: TRBD1 (6 bases). The germline V gene encodes CDR1 ENHRY and CDR2 SYGVKD. CDR3 length: 14 residues. Trimming pared 10 bases from V and 1 base from J, leaving 14 bases between. The chain's CDR3 is CATRGEGSNQPQHF. The CDR3 coding sequence is TGTGCCACTAGGGGGGAGGGGAGCAATCAGCCCCAGCATTTT.

This chain connects TRBV5-1 to TRBJ1-4; 7 bases map to TRBD1. CDR1 SGHRS and CDR2 YFSETQ come from the germline V gene. The CDR3 covers 17 residues. V dropped 1 base and J dropped 5; count of bases not matched to a gene: 11. CDR3 region: CASSLSVGTDKNEKLFF. For the CDR3, the DNA is TGCGCCAGCAGCTTGAGCGTCGGGACAGACAAAAATGAAAAACTGTTTTTT. The full variable domain, rest sourced from reference TRBV5-1 and TRBJ1-4, is KAGVTQTPRYLIKTRGQQVTLSCSPISGHRSVSWYQQTPGQGLQFLFEYFSETQRNKGNFPGRFSGRQFSNSRSEMNVSTLELGDSALYLCASSLSVGTDKNEKLFFGSGTQLSVL.

The V and J genes are TRBV7-9 and TRBJ2-1, with TRBD2 matching 10 bases. CDR1 is SEHNR and CDR2 is FQNEAQ in the germline V gene (reference sequence). The CDR3 is made up of 15 amino acids. The junction had 8 bases not matched to a gene; V was cut back by 5 bases and J by 7 bases. CDR3 loop: CASSPRLAGRNEQFF. The CDR3 coding sequence is TGTGCCAGCAGCCCCCGACTAGCGGGCCGAAATGAGCAGTTCTTC.

The chain couples TRBV11-1 to TRBJ2-3; D is undetermined. CDR3 length: 15 amino acids. CDR1 SGHAT and CDR2 FQDESV come from the germline V gene (reference sequence). The V end was cut by 0 bases, the J end by 0 bases, with 7 bases between. This CDR3 is CASSLALGSTDTQYF. The CDR3 DNA reads TGTGCCAGCAGCTTAGCGCTGGGGAGCACAGATACGCAGTATTTT.

About this clone itself: The junction differs from germline at one of its ends, possibly a read error. J is TRBJ2-7 and V is TRBV6-1; D not certain. This CDR3 is 14 amino acids long. The V gene's germline CDR1 is MNHNS and CDR2 SASEGT. In DNA, the CDR3 is TGTGCCAGCAGGGAAGGGCCCAGGTCCCACGAGCAGTACTTC. Residues: CASREGPRSHEQYF.